This T cell receptor (beta chain) was captured by sequencing in a study of cytomegalovirus exposure and HLA in healthy donors. Study-wide points: In a later analysis, several top co-occurrence clusters appeared linked to parvovirus B19, influenza, CMV and Epstein-Barr virus. Cytomegalovirus-associated TCR beta chains were listed, numbering more than 150.

The V end lost 4 bases, the J end lost 7 bases, and 18 bases lay between the germline ends. The CDR3 covers 16 residues. Germline CDR1 reads SGDLS; CDR2 reads YYNGEE. A note on this clone: What it recognizes is unknown.

The primer mix had 60 Vbeta and 13 Jbeta primers. Profiling relied on immunoSEQ multiplex PCR, and the TCRdb table lists in-frame clones only, not all of them. The data contain approximately 100,000 clones, around four fifths of them singletons. Donors were ostensibly healthy at sampling, although undocumented immune exposures were probable. This sequence was found in a man aged 40-49 years in good health and CMV-seronegative. The chain links TRBV9 to TRBJ1-6, with TRBD1 as a possible D gene (6 bases). The sequencing sample was made of PBMCs. CDR3 amino acids: CASSKQGIVGNSPLHF. Written as DNA, the CDR3 is TGTGCCAGCAGCAAACAGGGCATAGTTGGGAATTCACCCCTCCACTTT.